What follows is one TCR beta chain and its context. The antigen remains undetermined. These data come from a study of vaccination effects on CD4 cells after COVID-19. Once cultured for approximately ten days, the cells underwent separation to obtain CD4+ T cells. Produced via immunoSEQ multiplex PCR; TCRdb's table is partial and in-frame only. The table lists around 30,000 clones, 60% to 80% of them singletons. The source of this sequence is a human donor who received a COVID-19 vaccine. Sequencing was performed on CD4+ T cells from PBMCs cultured without peptide, taken before COVID-19 vaccination.

This CDR3 reads CASSASGTSHSYEQYF. As DNA, the CDR3 is TGTGCCAGTAGTGCCTCCGGGACTTCTCACTCCTACGAGCAGTACTTC. The V call is TRBV19, the J call TRBJ2-7; D might be TRBD2 (6 bases). Trimming removed 5 bases from V and 0 bases from J, with 17 bases in between. Per germline, CDR1 LNHDA and CDR2 SQIVND (reference sequence). The CDR3 extends over 16 amino acids.